These 28 T cell receptor beta chains were all obtained from the same sample, sequenced in a study of CD8 T cells in ankylosing spondylitis. Study-level results: In ankylosing spondylitis blood, a motif of 7 to 9 highly homologous TCR beta variants appeared characteristic.

These TCRs' antigens remain unknown. MiXCR, applied by TCRdb to the 5' RACE reads, yields one record per CDR3 protein. Counted here are hundreds of thousands of distinct CDR3 sequences, roughly 17% occurring once; the ten biggest clones make up approximately 1%. Material for sequencing was blood, either unsorted or a sorted T cell fraction (not recorded which). All receptors come from a male donor with ankylosing spondylitis.

This clonotype showed up just a few times. The J gene is TRBJ2-5, the V gene TRBV5-1; no definite D call. The CDR3 has 15 amino acids. Germline assignment: CDR1 SGHRS and CDR2 YFSETQ. V lost 0 bases, J lost 5 bases, and 14 bases lay in between. The CDR3 here is CASSLGPQVQETQYF. In nucleotides, the CDR3 is TGCGCCAGCAGCTTGGGCCCCCAGGTGCAGGAGACCCAGTACTTC.

The chain has TRBV5-1 and TRBJ1-3; possible D gene TRBD1, 5 bases. V was cut by 4 bases and J by 2 bases, with 10 bases left in between. The CDR3 totals 14 residues. CDR1 is SGHRS and CDR2 is YFSETQ in the germline V gene. Here the CDR3 reads CASSTTGAGNTIYF. DNA for the CDR3: TGCGCCAGCAGCACAACAGGTGCTGGAAACACCATATATTTT.

The chain recombines TRBV20-1 with TRBJ2-1; possible D gene TRBD2, 5 bases. The CDR3 extends over 14 amino acids. V lost 6 bases and J lost 5, with 17 bases in between. Germline V CDR1 and CDR2: DFQATT, SNEGSKA (reference sequence). The CDR3: CSAPKNGLNNEQFF. The CDR3 region has the DNA TGCAGTGCCCCGAAAAATGGACTGAACAATGAGCAGTTCTTC.

This clonotype was observed a few times. This chain joins TRBV7-2 and TRBJ2-1, with D perhaps TRBD1 (6 bases). CDR1 is SGHTA, CDR2 FQGNSA, per germline. The CDR3 is 13 amino acids. Deletions cut 6 bases from V and 5 bases from J, with 11 bases between. CDR3 DNA sequence: TGTGCCAGCAGTACAGGGCCGAACAATGAGCAGTTCTTC. It is translated as CASSTGPNNEQFF.

This clonotype was observed a few times. The chain carries TRBV30 and TRBJ2-5; unclear D gene. Germline V gene data show CDR1 as GTSNPN and CDR2 as SVGIG (reference sequence). This CDR3 comprises 11 residues. The V and J ends lost 0 bases and 5 bases respectively, with 4 bases between them. This chain's CDR3 is CAWSVEETQYF. In DNA form, the CDR3 reads TGTGCCTGGAGTGTAGAGGAGACCCAGTACTTC.

V gene TRBV27 combines with J gene TRBJ1-1; the D gene is possibly TRBD1 (5 bases). This CDR3 region has 14 residues. Per the germline V gene, CDR1 is MNHEY and CDR2 is SMNVEV (reference sequence). The germline V and J ends were trimmed by 4 bases and 7 bases, with 16 bases remaining between them. CDR3 in amino acids: CASSWDGPRGEAFF. CDR3 nucleotide sequence: TGTGCCAGCAGTTGGGACGGCCCGCGGGGTGAAGCTTTCTTT.

The chain has TRBV20-1 and TRBJ2-2; D gene ambiguous. The CDR3 runs to 14 residues. The germline CDR1 and CDR2 sequences are DFQATT and SNEGSKA (reference sequence). V lost 1 base and J 3 bases, leaving 9 bases between the germline ends. The CDR3: CSARGNLDTGELFF. Here the CDR3 DNA reads TGCAGTGCTAGAGGCAATCTGGACACCGGGGAGCTGTTTTTT.

The chain uses TRBV24-1 and TRBJ2-1; 7 nucleotides align to TRBD1. Germline CDR1 and CDR2: KGHDR and SFDVKD. With V trimmed by 4 bases and J by 1 base, 9 bases remained unmatched. This CDR3 is 17 amino acids long. The CDR3 protein is CATSDQDRARSYNEQFF. The DNA for the CDR3 is TGTGCCACCAGTGACCAAGACAGGGCGAGGTCCTACAATGAGCAGTTCTTC.

The J gene is TRBJ2-5, the V gene TRBV5-4; 13 nucleotides line up with TRBD2. This CDR3 has 16 amino acids. Germline CDR1 reads SGHNT; CDR2 reads YYREEE (reference sequence). The trim removed 2 bases at V and 3 bases at J, leaving 4 bases unmatched. The CDR3 protein is CASSLGGLAGEETQYF. DNA for the CDR3: TGTGCCAGCAGCTTAGGCGGACTAGCGGGAGAAGAGACCCAGTACTTC.

This clonotype was found a few times. This chain connects TRBV7-2 to TRBJ1-3, with a possible D match to TRBD1 (6 bases). The CDR3 totals 15 residues. Looked up from germline, CDR1 is SGHTA and CDR2 is FQGNSA. Deletions cut 5 bases from V and 4 bases from J, with 15 bases between. CDR3 coding DNA: TGTGCCAGCAGCAGACAGGTTAATTCCGGAAACACCATATATTTT. It specifies CASSRQVNSGNTIYF.

This sequence joins TRBV20-1 and TRBJ2-7, with 7 bases that match TRBD1. Germline trimming cut 6 bases from V and 0 bases from J; bases unmatched to any gene: 5. The CDR3 runs 13 residues. The germline V gene encodes CDR1 DFQATT and CDR2 SNEGSKA (reference sequence). CDR3 coding DNA: TGCAGTGCACAGACAGGGAGCTCCTACGAGCAGTACTTC. Translation: CSAQTGSSYEQYF.

This clonotype has a handful of counts. V usage is TRBV12-3 or TRBV12-4 and J usage is TRBJ2-2; 9 nucleotides align to TRBD1. CDR3 length: 14 residues. With V trimmed by 5 bases and J by 6 bases, 4 bases remained unmatched. The CDR3 DNA follows: TGTGCCAGCAGTGCGGGACAGGGTGCCGGGGAGCTGTTTTTT. Protein sequence: CASSAGQGAGELFF.

The genes are TRBV19 and TRBJ2-3; D is perhaps TRBD2 (7 bases). V lost 3 bases, J lost 3 bases, and 13 bases lay in between. The CDR3 has 15 amino acids. The germline V gene has CDR1 LNHDA and CDR2 SQIVND (reference sequence). The CDR3 spells CASSMDGGPTDTQYF. CDR3 coding DNA: TGTGCCAGTAGTATGGACGGGGGGCCTACAGATACGCAGTATTTT.

The chain links TRBV18 to TRBJ1-2; D is perhaps TRBD1 (6 bases). The V gene lost 6 bases and the J gene lost 4 bases, with 12 bases spanning the gap. This CDR3 spans 13 amino acids. The germline gives CDR1 KGHSH, CDR2 LQKENI. The CDR3: CASSSDSGYGYTF. CDR3 sequence (DNA): TGTGCCAGCTCTTCGGACAGTGGCTATGGCTACACCTTC.

This chain connects TRBV20-1 to TRBJ2-1, with 10 bases matching TRBD2. Losses at the gene ends were 6 bases for V and 10 bases for J; bases not matched to a gene: 9. This CDR3 is built from 13 residues. Germline values: CDR1 DFQATT, CDR2 SNEGSKA (reference sequence). The CDR3 loop is CSANGLAGEEQFF. The CDR3 bases are TGCAGTGCGAACGGGCTAGCGGGGGAAGAGCAGTTCTTC.

At least ten counts were recorded for this clonotype. The V gene is TRBV5-6, the J gene TRBJ1-1; D unresolved. This CDR3 spans 16 amino acids. Trimming cost V 2 bases and J 1 base, with 15 bases left between them. Germline assignment: CDR1 SGHDT and CDR2 YYEEEE. The CDR3 region has the DNA TGTGCCAGCAGCTTTGAATTCTCTGGGAAGAACACTGAAGCTTTCTTT. Its translation is CASSFEFSGKNTEAFF.

The V call is TRBV14, the J call TRBJ1-1; no reliable D call. The germline V gene has CDR1 SGHDN and CDR2 FVKESK. This CDR3 region has 15 residues. Trimming took off 4 bases at V and 3 bases at J, with 15 bases between the two ends. The CDR3 bases are TGTGCCAGCAGCCCCCAGACCGCAGTGGACACTGAAGCTTTCTTT. Translated, it gives CASSPQTAVDTEAFF.

The chain employs TRBV20-1 and TRBJ2-3, with TRBD2 matching 8 bases. The CDR3 loop spans 13 amino acids. CDR1 and CDR2 (germline): DFQATT, SNEGSKA (reference sequence). J was trimmed by 1 base and V by 6 bases; bases with no gene match: 3. For the CDR3, the DNA is TGCAGTGCCGGGGGGGCCGGCACAGATACGCAGTATTTT. As protein: CSAGGAGTDTQYF.

This clonotype was seen only a few times. The chain joins TRBV28 to TRBJ1-5; no reliable D call. V was pared by 11 bases and J by 2 bases, with 13 bases between. Germline CDR1 MDHEN, CDR2 SYDVKM. This CDR3 has 13 residues. CDR3 nucleotides: TGTGCCTCCCAGGTAGTCGGCAATCAGCCCCAGCATTTT. Encoded protein: CASQVVGNQPQHF.

This clonotype was counted a few times. This chain connects TRBV5-5 to TRBJ2-3; D might be TRBD1 or TRBD2, each matching 5 bases. CDR3 length equals 17 residues. V lost 4 bases, J lost 2 bases, and 20 bases lay in between. The germline CDR1 and CDR2 sequences are SGHKS and YYEKEE (reference sequence). The CDR3 protein is CASSTKPGPTNTDTQYF. DNA of the CDR3: TGTGCCAGCAGCACTAAACCGGGACCCACTAACACAGATACGCAGTATTTT.

The chain has TRBV29-1 and TRBJ1-5, with 7 bases matching TRBD1. The CDR3 length is 13 residues. The V and J ends lost 6 bases and 4 bases, in that order; junction bases with no gene match: 6. Germline V gives CDR1 SQVTM, CDR2 ANQGSEA. Written as DNA, the CDR3 is TGCAGCGTCGCTTCAGGGGGGAATCAGCCCCAGCATTTT. It yields the protein CSVASGGNQPQHF.

V and J are TRBV20-1 and TRBJ1-2; D ambiguous. The CDR3 has 15 residues. V was cut by 6 bases and J by 1 base, with 18 bases left in between. Germline V gives CDR1 DFQATT, CDR2 SNEGSKA (reference sequence). The CDR3: CSASPPGALNYGYTF. The CDR3 DNA reads TGCAGTGCCAGCCCCCCAGGCGCCCTTAACTATGGCTACACCTTC.

This clonotype was seen many times. The chain carries TRBV12-3 or TRBV12-4 and TRBJ2-5; TRBD2 aligns across 8 bases. CDR3 length equals 16 residues. With V trimmed by 1 base and J by 5 bases, 9 bases remained unmatched. The CDR3 is CASSLGLAGSGETQYF. DNA of the CDR3: TGTGCCAGCAGTTTAGGTCTAGCGGGTTCCGGGGAGACCCAGTACTTC.

This clonotype appeared a few times. V is TRBV12-3 or TRBV12-4 and J is TRBJ2-5; 9 positions match TRBD2. Trimming removed 4 bases from V and 2 bases from J; junction bases left unmatched: 5. The CDR3 is 15 amino acids. CDR3 sequence: CASSSAGGGQETQYF. The DNA of the CDR3 is TGTGCCAGCAGTTCAGCGGGGGGCGGTCAAGAGACCCAGTACTTC.

In the case of this clonotype: One junction end does not reproduce the germline sequence, and a read error may be involved. This chain links TRBV6-5 with TRBJ1-5; no reliable D call. The CDR3 covers 14 residues. The germline V gene encodes CDR1 MNHEY and CDR2 SVGAGI. The CDR3 DNA sequence: TGTGCCAGCAGCTACTCCCGCAGCAATCAGCCCCAGCATTTT. Translation gives CASSYSRSNQPQHF.

The chain employs TRBV14 and TRBJ2-7; 7 nucleotides line up with TRBD2. With V trimmed by 4 bases and J by 7 bases, 16 bases remained unmatched. Germline assignment: CDR1 SGHDN and CDR2 FVKESK. This CDR3 comprises 16 residues. The CDR3 DNA sequence: TGTGCCAGCAGCCCGCGGGGGTTCCTAACCCCCCGAGAGCAGTACTTC. Amino acids: CASSPRGFLTPREQYF.

The chain links TRBV6-4 to TRBJ2-1, with unresolved D. Germline V gene data show CDR1 as MRHNA and CDR2 as SNTAGT. Trimming cost V 2 bases and J 7 bases, with 3 bases left between them. CDR3 size: 11 residues. CDR3 nucleotide sequence: TGTGCCAGCAGTGACAGGAATGAGCAGTTCTTC. Its protein product is CASSDRNEQFF.

This clonotype occurred many times. The V gene is TRBV10-3, the J gene TRBJ2-5; 7 positions match TRBD1. Unmatched junction bases numbered 3, after V lost 0 bases and J lost 2 bases. The CDR3 is made up of 15 amino acids. Germline assignment: CDR1 ENHRY and CDR2 SYGVKD. The DNA of the CDR3 is TGTGCCATCAGTGAGTCCTGGACAGGACAAGAGACCCAGTACTTC. This translates into CAISESWTGQETQYF.